The 17 T cell receptor beta chains below were found in one sample sequenced in a study of blood T cell repertoires in COVID-19. Clones were read by immunoSEQ multiplex PCR, and TCRdb kept only the in-frame ones, dropping some. The sample has 250,000 to 300,000 clones; around 85% are singletons. Sequencing was carried out using peripheral blood. Receptors originate from a woman in her twenties or thirties with COVID-19, enrolled during active disease.

V usage is TRBV5-4 and J usage is TRBJ2-7, with TRBD2 identical over 12 bases. V lost 3 bases to trimming and J lost 2 bases; unmatched junction nucleotides: 3. CDR1 SGHNT and CDR2 YYREEE come from the germline V gene (reference sequence). This CDR3 spans 15 amino acids. CDR3 amino acids: CASSSRTSGAYEQYF. CDR3 coding DNA: TGTGCCAGCAGCTCCCGGACTAGCGGGGCCTACGAGCAGTACTTC.

This clone has a single count. The gene calls are TRBV7-9 and TRBJ1-2; 8 nucleotides line up with TRBD1. Germline V lookup: CDR1 SEHNR, CDR2 FQNEAQ (reference sequence). The CDR3 has 13 residues. The junction had 0 bases not matched to a gene; V was cut back by 1 base and J by 5 bases. For the CDR3, the DNA is TGTGCCAGCAGCTTAGGACAGGGGTATGGCTACACCTTC. This codes for CASSLGQGYGYTF.

The chain uses TRBV20-1 and TRBJ2-5, with D perhaps matching TRBD2 (7 bases). Trimming pared 3 bases from V and 2 bases from J, leaving 16 bases between. CDR3 length: 15 amino acids. Germline V CDR1 and CDR2: DFQATT, SNEGSKA (reference sequence). The CDR3 loop is CSASPGLGGQETQYF. The CDR3, as DNA: TGCAGTGCTAGTCCCGGACTAGGGGGTCAAGAGACCCAGTACTTC.

The rearrangement links TRBV2 to TRBJ2-5, with TRBD1 matching 11 bases. The V gene end was trimmed by 4 bases and the J gene end by 4 bases; junction bases not matched to a gene: 8. CDR3 length: 16 amino acids. Germline V gene data show CDR1 as SNHLY and CDR2 as FYNNEI. The CDR3 reads CASSGGTGGWLETQYF. As DNA, the CDR3 is TGTGCCAGCAGTGGGGGGACAGGGGGTTGGTTAGAGACCCAGTACTTC.

Regarding this clone: This same CDR3 is encoded by further DNA sequences in the sample. V gene TRBV4-1 combines with J gene TRBJ1-1; unclear D gene. CDR1 is MGHRA, CDR2 YSYEKL, per germline. The V end lost 1 base, the J end lost 0 bases, and 9 bases lay between the germline ends. The CDR3 sequence is 15 residues long. CDR3 residues: CASSQGAGMNTEAFF. The CDR3 coding sequence is TGCGCCAGCAGCCAAGGTGCAGGAATGAACACTGAAGCTTTCTTT.

Here the CDR3 reads CASSSDGVGNTEAFF. Here the CDR3 DNA reads TGTGCCAGCAGCTCAGACGGGGTGGGGAACACTGAAGCTTTCTTT. The V call is TRBV13, the J call TRBJ1-1; no clear D. This CDR3 has 15 amino acids. Germline V gives CDR1 PRHDT, CDR2 FYEKMQ (reference sequence). The V end was cut by 4 bases, the J end by 1 base, with 13 bases between.

V usage is TRBV7-9 and J usage is TRBJ2-5; 7 nucleotides line up with TRBD2. Germline V gene lookup returns CDR1 SEHNR and CDR2 FQNEAQ (reference sequence). V lost 5 bases to trimming and J lost 4 bases; unmatched junction nucleotides: 13. The CDR3 loop spans 16 amino acids. The CDR3 region is CASSARGAGRGETQYF. DNA for the CDR3: TGTGCCAGCAGCGCTCGGGGAGCGGGGAGAGGAGAGACCCAGTACTTC.

J is TRBJ2-1 and V is TRBV7-6; D might be TRBD2 (7 bases). This CDR3 has 16 amino acids. Trimming took off 4 bases at V and 11 bases at J, with 24 bases between the two ends. CDR1 SGHVS and CDR2 FNYEAQ come from the germline V gene. CDR3 amino acids: CASSSGGGGGASKQFF. The CDR3 nucleotides are TGTGCCAGCAGCTCCGGGGGAGGTGGGGGGGCGAGTAAGCAGTTCTTC.

This clone was seen just once. The chain recombines TRBV7-9 with TRBJ1-2; perhaps TRBD1 as D (5 bases). Trimming cost V 4 bases and J 8 bases, with 23 bases left between them. This CDR3 comprises 16 residues. The germline gives CDR1 SEHNR, CDR2 FQNEAQ (reference sequence). Written as DNA, the CDR3 is TGTGCCAGCAGCTCCTCCGTCGACAGCACGTCGAGGGGCTACACCTTC. It translates to CASSSSVDSTSRGYTF.

V and J are TRBV19 and TRBJ2-3, with 8 bases that match TRBD1. Unmatched junction bases numbered 8, after V lost 4 bases and J lost 2 bases. Germline lookup yields CDR1 LNHDA and CDR2 SQIVND (reference sequence). This CDR3 is 16 amino acids long. CDR3 coding DNA: TGTGCCAGTAGTAATCCGCGCAGGGGGCACACAGATACGCAGTATTTT. Translation: CASSNPRRGHTDTQYF.

This sequence joins TRBV19 and TRBJ1-6; possibly TRBD1 for D (6 bases). V lost 7 bases to trimming and J lost 4 bases, with 11 bases between them. This CDR3 spans 14 amino acids. Germline V gene sequence: CDR1 LNHDA, CDR2 SQIVND (reference sequence). As DNA, the CDR3 is TGTGCCAGTAAGAACAGGGAGTATAATTCACCCCTCCACTTT. This translates into CASKNREYNSPLHF. Together with reference TRBV19 and TRBJ1-6, the CDR3 gives the full variable domain: DGGITQSPKYLFRKEGQNVTLSCEQNLNHDAMYWYRQDPGQGLRLIYYSQIVNDFQKGDIAEGYSVSREKKESFPLTVTSAQKNPTAFYLCASKNREYNSPLHFGNGTRLTVT.

V and J are TRBV6-4 and TRBJ2-6; no clear D gene. Germline-derived CDR1 and CDR2 are MRHNA and SNTAGT. V was clipped by 3 bases and J by 4 bases, with 10 bases between them. The CDR3 has 15 residues. Written as DNA, the CDR3 is TGTGCCAGCAGTGATTCAGGAACCGGGGCCAACGTCCTGACTTTC. This translates into CASSDSGTGANVLTF.

This chain connects TRBV21-1 to TRBJ1-4; the D call TRBD1 from the table was never checked on the DNA. TRBV21-1 is a pseudogene. The CDR3 runs to 17 residues. CDR3 amino acids: CASSKEGQGRFCEKLFF. Written as DNA, the CDR3 is TGTGCCAGCAGCAAAGAGGGGCAGGGCAGGTTTTGTGAAAAACTGTTTTTT.

The chain combines TRBV3-1 (or the pseudogene TRBV3-2) with TRBJ2-7; 8 positions match TRBD1. Trimming at V came to 1 base and at J to 5 bases, leaving 4 bases not matched to a gene. Germline-derived CDR1 and CDR2 are LGHDT and YNNKEL (reference sequence). CDR3 length equals 14 residues. DNA for the CDR3: TGTGCCAGCAGCCAAGTTAAACAGGGGGACGAGCAGTACTTC. This sequence encodes CASSQVKQGDEQYF.

V usage is TRBV3-1 (or the pseudogene TRBV3-2) and J usage is TRBJ2-4; D ambiguous. The CDR3 contains 15 residues. V was clipped by 0 bases and J by 0 bases, with 6 bases between them. The germline V gene has CDR1 LGHDT and CDR2 YNNKEL (reference sequence). The CDR3 nucleotides read TGTGCCAGCAGCCAAGAACAAATAGCCAAAAACATTCAGTACTTC. It specifies CASSQEQIAKNIQYF.

Here the CDR3 reads CASSALAGGQLSTDTQYF. CDR3 sequence (DNA): TGTGCCAGCAGTGCACTAGCGGGGGGACAACTGAGCACAGATACGCAGTATTTT. V is TRBV6-1 and J is TRBJ2-3; TRBD2 matches 12 bases. Germline V gives CDR1 MNHNS, CDR2 SASEGT. V shed 4 bases, J shed 0 bases, and the junction held 8 bases outside the gene matches. The CDR3 length is 18 residues.

This clone has only one observation. The V and J genes are TRBV2 and TRBJ2-3, with unresolved D. CDR1 is SNHLY, CDR2 FYNNEI, per germline. The CDR3 covers 15 residues. V was pared by 4 bases and J by 0 bases, with 11 bases between. The CDR3 region is CASSVGFSSTDTQYF. The CDR3 DNA is TGTGCCAGCAGTGTGGGCTTTTCAAGCACAGATACGCAGTATTTT.